The clone carrying this TCR beta chain was seen a handful of times. Primers for the PCR totalled 60 Vbeta and 13 Jbeta. Data came from immunoSEQ multiplex PCR; TCRdb stores just in-frame clones and leaves some out. In the table there are 100,000 to 150,000 clones, 70% to 75% of which are singletons. The data were taken from a study of cytomegalovirus exposure and HLA in healthy donors. The wider study: Roughly 80% of several hundred genotyped donors fell in the Caucasian-associated ancestry cluster.

This CDR3 is built from 17 residues. Germline lookup yields CDR1 SQVTM and CDR2 ANQGSEA. The V end was cut by 5 bases, the J end by 1 base, with 22 bases between. Specimen: PBMCs. V gene TRBV29-1 combines with J gene TRBJ2-3; D remains ambiguous. This TCR came from a male donor in good health and CMV-seronegative. The CDR3 reads CSVPNVRLAPGTDTQYF. CDR3 DNA: TGCAGCGTTCCGAACGTACGACTCGCACCCGGCACAGATACGCAGTATTTT.